The sequence of this TCR beta chain was determined in a study of T-cell memory formation after mild COVID-19. Whole-study results and caveats: CD4+ clones that contracted lay mainly in CM and EM; CD8+ ones lay in EMRA. Day 15 to 85 contracting clones showed balanced CD4/CD8; later expanders leaned CD4+.

The CDR3 sequence is 15 residues long. Germline V gene sequence: CDR1 SEHNR, CDR2 FQNEAQ (reference sequence). The junction had 5 bases not matched to a gene; V was cut back by 4 bases and J by 0 bases. 5'RACE with constant-segment primers built TCRalpha and TCRbeta cDNA libraries with UMIs. Each CDR3 protein is one row after TCRdb ran MiXCR on the 5' RACE reads. The table has just under 550,000 distinct CDR3 sequences, around 20% seen once. As to this clonotype: Its antigen remains unknown.

This clonotype was sampled from an adult woman who had mild COVID-19 (a few samples of this study predate the infection). Cell type and time point are not known. This rearrangement joins TRBV7-9 to TRBJ2-7; 8 nucleotides agree with TRBD2. The sequencing input was PBMCs or a T cell subset sorted from them (not recorded which). The CDR3 loop reads CASSWSSGRSYEQYF. As DNA, the CDR3 is TGTGCCAGCAGCTGGTCTAGCGGGCGCTCCTACGAGCAGTACTTC.